The 25 T cell receptor beta chains below all came from one sample that was sequenced in a study of blood T cell repertoires in COVID-19. Sequencing used immunoSEQ multiplex PCR; TCRdb keeps in-frame clones, though not all of them. The data hold 40,000 to 50,000 clones, with more than 75% observed a single time. The sample comprised peripheral blood. The receptors stem from a human donor in a cohort sampled during active COVID-19.

The J gene is TRBJ1-1, the V gene TRBV9, with 7 bases aligning to TRBD1. The CDR3 runs to 13 residues. V was pared by 4 bases and J by 3 bases, with 3 bases of the junction left unmatched. Germline CDR1 SGDLS, CDR2 YYNGEE. The CDR3 loop is CASSNRGDTEAFF. The CDR3 DNA is TGTGCCAGCAGCAACAGGGGCGACACTGAAGCTTTCTTT.

The gene calls are TRBV11-3 and TRBJ1-2; TRBD1 matches at 9 bases. The CDR3 is 17 residues long. Germline assignment: CDR1 SGHNT and CDR2 YENEEA. Germline trimming cut 5 bases from V and 3 bases from J; bases unmatched to any gene: 13. The chain's CDR3 is CASSNRGGQGPYYGYTF. CDR3 nucleotide sequence: TGTGCCAGCAGCAACCGAGGTGGACAGGGGCCCTACTATGGCTACACCTTC.

The J gene is TRBJ2-7, the V gene TRBV6-5, with 7 bases fitting TRBD1. The CDR3 runs to 14 residues. The junction had 9 bases not matched to a gene; V was cut back by 5 bases and J by 5 bases. Germline V gene lookup returns CDR1 MNHEY and CDR2 SVGAGI. The CDR3 sequence: CASSPETGSNEQYF. For the CDR3, the DNA is TGTGCCAGCAGTCCCGAGACAGGGAGCAACGAGCAGTACTTC.

The chain combines TRBV7-9 with TRBJ1-2; 8 nucleotides line up with TRBD1. The V gene's germline CDR1 is SEHNR and CDR2 FQNEAQ (reference sequence). The J segment lost 4 bases and the V segment lost 5 bases, leaving 9 bases of the junction unmatched. The CDR3 length is 15 residues. The CDR3 sequence is CASSHRTGLAYGYTF. CDR3 DNA sequence: TGTGCCAGCAGCCACCGGACAGGGTTGGCCTATGGCTACACCTTC.

J is TRBJ2-7 and V is TRBV3-1 (or the pseudogene TRBV3-2); maybe TRBD1 (6 bases). CDR1 and CDR2 (germline): LGHDT, YNNKEL (reference sequence). The CDR3 has 13 residues. Trimming cost V 4 bases and J 3 bases, with 10 bases left between them. In DNA, the CDR3 is TGTGCCAGCAGCCCCAGGGGCAGCTACGAGCAGTACTTC. Encoded protein: CASSPRGSYEQYF.

The V call is TRBV5-1, the J call TRBJ1-2; tentatively, D is TRBD1 (5 bases). The ends were cut back, 0 bases at V and 2 bases at J, with 11 bases in the middle. CDR3 length: 15 residues. Germline V gene data show CDR1 as SGHRS and CDR2 as YFSETQ. The CDR3 DNA reads TGCGCCAGCAGCTTGGGGGCAGGGCTCAACTATGGCTACACCTTC. It is translated as CASSLGAGLNYGYTF.

The V and J genes are TRBV15 and TRBJ2-7, with 7 nucleotides matching TRBD1. The germline gives CDR1 LNHNV, CDR2 YYDKDF (reference sequence). The CDR3 contains 14 residues. Trimming removed 0 bases from V and 7 bases from J; junction bases left unmatched: 6. CDR3 amino acids: CATSRDRGPGEQYF. The CDR3 region has the DNA TGTGCCACCAGCAGAGATAGGGGGCCGGGGGAGCAGTACTTC.

V usage is TRBV28 and J usage is TRBJ1-4, with D tentatively TRBD1 (6 bases). V lost 3 bases and J 3 bases, leaving 11 bases between the germline ends. From germline, CDR1 is MDHEN and CDR2 SYDVKM. This CDR3 spans 15 amino acids. CDR3 DNA: TGTGCCAGCAGTTTTCAGGGGATGGCTAATGAAAAACTGTTTTTT. As protein: CASSFQGMANEKLFF.

The gene calls are TRBV12-5 and TRBJ2-5; tentative D call: TRBD2 (5 bases). There are 11 residues in the CDR3. V lost 9 bases, J lost 4 bases, and 9 bases lay in between. Looked up from germline, CDR1 is LGHNT and CDR2 is FRNRAP. The CDR3 DNA sequence: TGTGCTAGCGGGATCGGAGAGACCCAGTACTTC. Protein: CASGIGETQYF.

The rearrangement links TRBV27 to TRBJ1-4; 8 bases map to TRBD1. The length of the CDR3 is 15 residues. Germline assignment: CDR1 MNHEY and CDR2 SMNVEV (reference sequence). Unmatched junction bases numbered 5, after V lost 6 bases and J lost 2 bases. CDR3 in DNA: TGTGCCAGCAGATCAAGACAGGGGACTAATGAAAAACTGTTTTTT. Amino acid sequence: CASRSRQGTNEKLFF.

This chain joins TRBV6-6 and TRBJ2-3, with a tentative D call TRBD2 (6 bases). There are 15 residues in the CDR3. CDR1 is MNHNY, CDR2 SVGAGI, per germline (reference sequence). The ends were cut back, 6 bases at V and 1 base at J, with 14 bases in the middle. CDR3 in DNA: TGTGCCAGCAGCCGCGGGATCGGGGGCACAGATACGCAGTATTTT. Protein product: CASSRGIGGTDTQYF.

V is TRBV6-2 or TRBV6-3 and J is TRBJ2-7, with D possibly TRBD2 on 5 matching bases. This CDR3 has 18 amino acids. Germline loops: CDR1 MNHEY, CDR2 SVGEGT. Trimming removed 2 bases at V and 0 bases at J, with 20 bases between. The chain's CDR3 is CASSYEITETRSSYEQYV. The DNA for the CDR3 is TGTGCCAGCAGTTACGAAATAACAGAAACTAGGAGCTCCTACGAGCAGTACGTC.

This CDR3 reads CASSHRDNDYGYTF. The CDR3 region has the DNA TGCGCCAGCAGCCATAGGGACAACGATTATGGCTACACCTTC. The chain couples TRBV5-1 to TRBJ1-2; D is perhaps TRBD1 (6 bases). There are 14 residues in the CDR3. V lost 4 bases to trimming and J lost 5 bases, with 15 bases between them. The germline V gene has CDR1 SGHRS and CDR2 YFSETQ.

V is TRBV19 and J is TRBJ2-3; weak D call: TRBD2 (7 bases). CDR1 is LNHDA and CDR2 is SQIVND in the germline V gene (reference sequence). Trimming shortened V by 10 bases and J by 4 bases, and 21 bases separated the two germline ends. This CDR3 region has 15 residues. CDR3 nucleotides: TGTGCCACCCACCAGCGGGGCCAGGGGTCAGATACGCAGTATTTT. Translating gives CATHQRGQGSDTQYF.

V is TRBV3-1 (or the pseudogene TRBV3-2) and J is TRBJ1-1, with 7 bases matching TRBD1. CDR3 length equals 15 residues. The germline V gene has CDR1 LGHDT and CDR2 YNNKEL (reference sequence). J was trimmed by 5 bases and V by 5 bases; bases with no gene match: 11. CDR3 residues: CASSARQGVGTEAFF. The CDR3 coding sequence is TGTGCCAGCAGCGCCCGACAGGGTGTCGGAACTGAAGCTTTCTTT.

The rearrangement uses TRBV6-5 and TRBJ2-1; D might be TRBD2 (6 bases). The CDR3 spans 14 residues. Germline values: CDR1 MNHEY, CDR2 SVGAGI. The V end was cut by 6 bases, the J end by 1 base, with 10 bases between. Here the CDR3 DNA reads TGTGCCAGCAGGGGGGGTAGTTCCTACAATGAGCAGTTCTTC. Protein: CASRGGSSYNEQFF.

The rearrangement joins TRBV7-9 to TRBJ2-7; the match to TRBD1 covers 7 bases. The junction had 9 bases not matched to a gene; V was cut back by 5 bases and J by 5 bases. This CDR3 spans 14 amino acids. Germline loops: CDR1 SEHNR, CDR2 FQNEAQ (reference sequence). CDR3 protein: CASSHSGTADEQYF. In DNA form, the CDR3 reads TGTGCCAGCAGCCACTCCGGGACAGCTGACGAGCAGTACTTC.

J is TRBJ2-5 and V is TRBV7-2; 9 positions match TRBD2. Germline lookup yields CDR1 SGHTA and CDR2 FQGNSA. Trimming at V came to 5 bases and at J to 2 bases, leaving 9 bases not matched to a gene. CDR3 length: 16 amino acids. The CDR3 loop is CASSRSGTSYQETQYF. CDR3 sequence (DNA): TGTGCCAGCAGCAGATCCGGGACTAGCTATCAAGAGACCCAGTACTTC.

The chain joins TRBV5-1 to TRBJ2-7, with 11 bases matching TRBD2. J gave up 6 bases and V 0 bases, and 5 bases lay outside the gene matches. The CDR3 contains 15 residues. Germline lookup yields CDR1 SGHRS and CDR2 YFSETQ. The CDR3 DNA reads as TGCGCCAGCAGCTTGGTTCCTAGCGGGAGGACCGAGCAGTACTTC. Translating it yields CASSLVPSGRTEQYF.

The chain recombines TRBV5-8 with TRBJ2-5, with 12 bases lining up with TRBD1. The CDR3 spans 16 residues. Germline CDR1 reads SGHTS; CDR2 reads YDEGEE. With 2 bases clipped from V and 1 base from J, the junction kept 3 bases outside the gene matches. CDR3 DNA sequence: TGTGCCAGCAGCTTCGGGACAGGGGGCATCCAAGAGACCCAGTACTTC. Its protein product is CASSFGTGGIQETQYF.

This clone was recorded a few times. The V call is TRBV14, the J call TRBJ1-2; D possibly corresponds to TRBD1 (6 bases). This CDR3 is 16 amino acids long. Germline CDR1 SGHDN, CDR2 FVKESK. Trimming took 3 bases from V and 5 from J, leaving 19 bases between them. The CDR3 DNA reads TGTGCCAGCAGCCAGAAAGCCACAGGGTCCGGATATGGCTACACCTTC. This codes for CASSQKATGSGYGYTF. Full variable domain (missing parts from reference TRBV14 and TRBJ1-2): EAGVTQFPSHSVIEKGQTVTLRCDPISGHDNLYWYRRVMGKEIKFLLHFVKESKQDESGMPNNRFLAERTGGTYSTLKVQPAELEDSGVYFCASSQKATGSGYGYTFGSGTRLTVV.

This chain links TRBV10-2 with TRBJ2-7, with a possible D match to TRBD1 (7 bases). From germline, CDR1 is WSHSY and CDR2 SAAADI. The CDR3 runs to 14 residues. With 4 bases removed from V and 2 bases from J, the gap between germline ends came to 12 bases. The CDR3 region has the DNA TGCGCCAGCAGTGGGGCAGGGGGGACCTACGAGCAGTACGTC. This gives the protein CASSGAGGTYEQYV.

CDR3 residues: CSSVTGALETQYF. As DNA, the CDR3 is TGCAGCTCAGTCACAGGGGCGTTGGAGACCCAGTACTTC. This sequence joins TRBV29-1 and TRBJ2-5; 7 nucleotides agree with TRBD1. V dropped 8 bases and J dropped 5; count of bases not matched to a gene: 11. The CDR3 loop spans 13 amino acids. Germline V CDR1 and CDR2: SQVTM, ANQGSEA.

The chain uses TRBV7-8 and TRBJ1-1, with D perhaps matching TRBD1 (5 bases). Trimming stripped 3 bases from V and 1 base from J, with 9 bases between. From germline, CDR1 is SGHVS and CDR2 FQNEAQ. The CDR3 length is 14 residues. Written as DNA, the CDR3 is TGTGCCAGCAGCTTCAGGGTGGAGAACACTGAAGCTTTCTTT. This codes for CASSFRVENTEAFF.

V gene TRBV18 combines with J gene TRBJ1-5, with D maybe TRBD1 (5 bases). V lost 1 base to trimming and J lost 4 bases, with 8 bases between them. The CDR3 consists of 14 residues. Germline loops: CDR1 KGHSH, CDR2 LQKENI. The chain's CDR3 is CASSPRTSNQPQHF. In nucleotides, the CDR3 is TGTGCCAGCTCACCACGGACATCAAATCAGCCCCAGCATTTT.